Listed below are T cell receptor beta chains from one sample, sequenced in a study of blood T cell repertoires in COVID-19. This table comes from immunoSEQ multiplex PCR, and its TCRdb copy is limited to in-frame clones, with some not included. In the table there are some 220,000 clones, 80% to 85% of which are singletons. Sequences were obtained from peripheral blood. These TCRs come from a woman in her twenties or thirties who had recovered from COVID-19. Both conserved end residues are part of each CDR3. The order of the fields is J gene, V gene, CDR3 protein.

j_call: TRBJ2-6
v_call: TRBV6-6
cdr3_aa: CATASTGSGANVLTF

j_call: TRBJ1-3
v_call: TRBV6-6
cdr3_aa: CASSYSSGGNTIYF

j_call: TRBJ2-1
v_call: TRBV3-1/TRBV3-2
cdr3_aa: CASSRRAGGVEQFF

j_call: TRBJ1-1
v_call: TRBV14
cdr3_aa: CASSLLMDSPEAFF

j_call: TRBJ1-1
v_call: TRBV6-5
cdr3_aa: CASSQGWWQGTFF

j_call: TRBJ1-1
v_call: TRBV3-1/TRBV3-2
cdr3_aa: CASSFSDTEAFF

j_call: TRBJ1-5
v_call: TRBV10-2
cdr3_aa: CASSESQGTQPQHF

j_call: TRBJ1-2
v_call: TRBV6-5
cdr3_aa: CASSSQDRRMYGYTF

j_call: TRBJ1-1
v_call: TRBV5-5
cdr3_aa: CASSLLDTEAFF

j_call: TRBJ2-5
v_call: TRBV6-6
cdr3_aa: CASRPGQGRETQYF

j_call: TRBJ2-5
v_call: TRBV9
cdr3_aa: CASSVTALAEETQYF

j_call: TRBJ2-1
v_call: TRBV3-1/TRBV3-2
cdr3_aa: CASSQEAWSSYNEQFF

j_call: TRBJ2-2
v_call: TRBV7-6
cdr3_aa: CASSLGGETGELFF

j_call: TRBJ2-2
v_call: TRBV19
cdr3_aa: CASSMSGRRTGELFF

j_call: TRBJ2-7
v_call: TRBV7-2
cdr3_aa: CASSLGLASSYEQYF

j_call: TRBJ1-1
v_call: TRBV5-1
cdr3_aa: CASSFAGVMNTEAFF

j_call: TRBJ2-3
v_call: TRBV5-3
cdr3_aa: CARSLGLAAVTDTQYF

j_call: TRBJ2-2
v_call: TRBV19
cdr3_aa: CASSTGTGEAGELFF

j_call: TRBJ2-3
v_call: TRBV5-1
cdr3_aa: CASSLDGQGADTQYF

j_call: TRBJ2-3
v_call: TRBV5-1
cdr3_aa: CASSSTGVSTDTQYF

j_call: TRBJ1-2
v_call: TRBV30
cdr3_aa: CAWAEPGQGTANYGYTF

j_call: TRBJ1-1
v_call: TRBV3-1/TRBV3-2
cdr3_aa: CASSRDAPLGEAFF

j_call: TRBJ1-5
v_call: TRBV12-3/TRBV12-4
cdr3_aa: CASSLAQGQPQHF

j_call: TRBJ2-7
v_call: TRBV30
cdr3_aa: CAWSLDSYEQYF

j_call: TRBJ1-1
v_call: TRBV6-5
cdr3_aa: CASSPQTGTGYEAFF

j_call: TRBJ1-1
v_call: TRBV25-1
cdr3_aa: CASLGGTENTEAFF

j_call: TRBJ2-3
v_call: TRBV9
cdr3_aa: CASSPSGLSTDTQYF

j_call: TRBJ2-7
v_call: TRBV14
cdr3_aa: CASSLFLGGQSSEQYF

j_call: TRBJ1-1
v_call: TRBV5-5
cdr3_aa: CASSRGQGAGDTEAFF

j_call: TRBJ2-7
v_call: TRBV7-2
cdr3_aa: CASSPGLGYEQYF

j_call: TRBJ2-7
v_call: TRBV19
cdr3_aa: CASNGQESYEQYF

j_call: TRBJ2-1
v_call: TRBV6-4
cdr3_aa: CASSDSGGRDYNEQFF

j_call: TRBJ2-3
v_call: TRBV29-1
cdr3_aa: CSVVPGVRDTQYF

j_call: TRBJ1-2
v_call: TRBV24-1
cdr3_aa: CATSERDNWSGYTF

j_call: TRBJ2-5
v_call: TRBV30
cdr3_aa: CASSPSAQETQYF

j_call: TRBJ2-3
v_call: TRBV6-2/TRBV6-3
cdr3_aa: CASSLRESPDTQYF

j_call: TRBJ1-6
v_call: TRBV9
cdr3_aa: CASSVLGQGDSPLHF

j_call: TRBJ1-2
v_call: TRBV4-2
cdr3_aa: CASSQDDGQGRGYTF

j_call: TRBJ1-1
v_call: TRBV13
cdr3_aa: CASRQGATEAFF

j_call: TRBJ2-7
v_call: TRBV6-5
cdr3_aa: CASEFSSGSYEQYF